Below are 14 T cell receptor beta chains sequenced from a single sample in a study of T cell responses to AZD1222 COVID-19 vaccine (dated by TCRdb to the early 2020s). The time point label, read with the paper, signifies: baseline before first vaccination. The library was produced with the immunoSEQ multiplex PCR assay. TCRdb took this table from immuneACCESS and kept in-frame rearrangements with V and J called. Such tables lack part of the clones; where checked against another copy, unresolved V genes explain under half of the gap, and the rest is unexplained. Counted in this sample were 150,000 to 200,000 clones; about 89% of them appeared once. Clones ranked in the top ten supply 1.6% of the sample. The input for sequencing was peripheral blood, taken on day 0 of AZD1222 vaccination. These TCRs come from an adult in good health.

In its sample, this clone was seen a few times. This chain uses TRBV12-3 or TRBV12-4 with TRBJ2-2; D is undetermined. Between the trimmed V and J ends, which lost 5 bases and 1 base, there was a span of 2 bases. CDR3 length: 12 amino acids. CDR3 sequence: CASSQNTGELFF. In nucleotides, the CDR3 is TGTGCCAGCAGTCAGAACACCGGGGAGCTGTTTTTT.

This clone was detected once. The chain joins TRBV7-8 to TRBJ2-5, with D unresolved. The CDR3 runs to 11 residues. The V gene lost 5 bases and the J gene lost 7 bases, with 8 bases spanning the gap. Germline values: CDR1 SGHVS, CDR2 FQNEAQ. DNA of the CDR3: TGTGCCAGCAGCCCCGCCCTGACCCAGTACTTC. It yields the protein CASSPALTQYF.

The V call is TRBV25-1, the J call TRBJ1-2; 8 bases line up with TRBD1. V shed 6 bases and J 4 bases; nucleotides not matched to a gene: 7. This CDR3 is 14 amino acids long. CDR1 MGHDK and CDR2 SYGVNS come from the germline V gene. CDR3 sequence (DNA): TGTGCCAGCAGGTCAGGGGGCGCCGGCTATGGCTACACCTTC. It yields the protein CASRSGGAGYGYTF.

The CDR3 sequence: CASSQDRTGGYNSPLHF. CDR3 DNA sequence: TGCGCCAGCAGCCAAGATCGGACAGGGGGGTATAATTCACCCCTCCACTTT. The chain links TRBV4-3 to TRBJ1-6, with 10 bases lining up with TRBD1. After removal of 0 bases from V and 4 bases from J, the junction contained 3 bases not matched to a gene. CDR1 and CDR2 from the germline V gene are LGHNA and YSLEER. This CDR3 region has 17 residues.

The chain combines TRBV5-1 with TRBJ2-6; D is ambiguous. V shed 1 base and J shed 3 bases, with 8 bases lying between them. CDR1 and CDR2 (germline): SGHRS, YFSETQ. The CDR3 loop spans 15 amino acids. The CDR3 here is CASSLTLGGANVLTF. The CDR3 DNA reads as TGCGCCAGCAGCTTGACACTGGGTGGGGCCAACGTCCTGACTTTC. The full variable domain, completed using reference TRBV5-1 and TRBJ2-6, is KAGVTQTPRYLIKTRGQQVTLSCSPISGHRSVSWYQQTPGQGLQFLFEYFSETQRNKGNFPGRFSGRQFSNSRSEMNVSTLELGDSALYLCASSLTLGGANVLTFGAGSRLTVL.

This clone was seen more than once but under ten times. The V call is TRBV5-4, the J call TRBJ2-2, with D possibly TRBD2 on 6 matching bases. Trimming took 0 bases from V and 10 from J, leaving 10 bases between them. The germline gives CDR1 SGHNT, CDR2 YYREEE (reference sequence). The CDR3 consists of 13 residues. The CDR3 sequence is CASSLAGTQELFF. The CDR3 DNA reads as TGTGCCAGCAGCTTGGCGGGGACTCAGGAGCTGTTTTTT.

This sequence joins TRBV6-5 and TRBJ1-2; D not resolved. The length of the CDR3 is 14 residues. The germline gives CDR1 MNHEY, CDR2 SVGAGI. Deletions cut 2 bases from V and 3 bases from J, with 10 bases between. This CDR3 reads CASSYGGSDYGYTF. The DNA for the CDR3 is TGTGCCAGCAGTTACGGCGGATCGGACTATGGCTACACCTTC.

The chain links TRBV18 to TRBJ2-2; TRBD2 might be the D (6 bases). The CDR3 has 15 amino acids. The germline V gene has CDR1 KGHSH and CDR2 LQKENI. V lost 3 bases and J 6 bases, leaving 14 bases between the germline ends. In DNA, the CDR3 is TGTGCCAGCTCACCTTCAGGGACTTTCGCCGGGGAGCTGTTTTTT. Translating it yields CASSPSGTFAGELFF.

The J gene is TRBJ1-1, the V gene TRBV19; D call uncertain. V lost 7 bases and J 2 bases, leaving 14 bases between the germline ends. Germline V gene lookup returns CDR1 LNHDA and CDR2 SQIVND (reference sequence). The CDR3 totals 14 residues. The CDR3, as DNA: TGTGCCAGTACAGTCTCCTTACTTAACACTGAAGCTTTCTTT. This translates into CASTVSLLNTEAFF.

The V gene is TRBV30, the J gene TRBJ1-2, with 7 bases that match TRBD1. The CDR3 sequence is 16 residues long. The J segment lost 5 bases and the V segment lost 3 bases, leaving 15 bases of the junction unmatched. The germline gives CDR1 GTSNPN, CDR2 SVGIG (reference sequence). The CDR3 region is CAWSRSLVTGTYGYTF. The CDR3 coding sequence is TGTGCCTGGAGCCGTTCCCTCGTGACAGGGACATATGGCTACACCTTC.

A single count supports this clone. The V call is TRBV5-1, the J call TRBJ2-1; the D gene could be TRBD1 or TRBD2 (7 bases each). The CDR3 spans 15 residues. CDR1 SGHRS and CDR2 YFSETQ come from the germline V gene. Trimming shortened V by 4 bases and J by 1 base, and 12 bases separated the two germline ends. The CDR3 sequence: CASSPGGASYNEQFF. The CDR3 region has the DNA TGCGCCAGCAGCCCAGGGGGGGCGTCCTACAATGAGCAGTTCTTC.

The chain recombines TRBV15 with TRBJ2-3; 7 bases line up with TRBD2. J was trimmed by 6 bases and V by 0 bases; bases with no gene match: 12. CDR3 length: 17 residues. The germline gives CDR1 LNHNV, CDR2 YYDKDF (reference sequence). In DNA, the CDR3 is TGTGCCACCAGCAGAGATCTTAGAAGAGCGGGGTCGGATACGCAGTATTTT. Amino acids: CATSRDLRRAGSDTQYF.

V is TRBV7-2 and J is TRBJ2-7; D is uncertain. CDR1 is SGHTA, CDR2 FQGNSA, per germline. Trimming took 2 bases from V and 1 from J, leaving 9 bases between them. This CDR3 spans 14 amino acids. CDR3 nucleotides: TGTGCCAGCAGCTTAAATATGGGGTCCTACGAGCAGTACGTC. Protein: CASSLNMGSYEQYV.

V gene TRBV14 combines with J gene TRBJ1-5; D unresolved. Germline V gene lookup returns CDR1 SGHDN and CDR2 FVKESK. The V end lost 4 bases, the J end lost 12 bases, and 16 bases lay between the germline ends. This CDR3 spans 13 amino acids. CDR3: CASSLGGLGFQHF. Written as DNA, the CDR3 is TGTGCCAGCAGCCTTGGAGGTTTGGGTTTCCAGCATTTT.